This T cell receptor (beta chain) was sequenced in a study of tumor-infiltrating lymphocytes in oesophageal squamous cell carcinoma (dated by TCRdb to the mid-2010s). The germline V gene yields MNHNS for CDR1 and SASEGT for CDR2. The CDR3 runs 16 residues from the cysteine to the phenylalanine. This entry keeps only the CDR3 DNA: 48 bases, framed from base 1. With respect to this clonotype: Its binding antigen is unknown. No base quality information exists; no much larger clone differs at one position.

To prepare the library, PCR was applied. Sequencing instrument: Illumina HiSeq 2000. The public reads were reanalyzed by TCRdb: fastp trimming at Q25, MiXCR alignment, in-frame beta chains only. Each entry merges the rows of one CDR3 protein and shows their most common DNA and genes. The sample includes just under 20,000 distinct CDR3 sequences, with roughly two fifths observed a single time. The ten largest clones represent roughly 13% of the sample. In this chain, TRBV6-1 is recombined with TRBJ2-1; the central 11 bases match TRBD1. The J call is uncertain, as TRBJ2-7 better fits the DNA end. The sample taken for sequencing was normal esophageal tissue next to the tumor. This receptor was taken from a male donor with esophageal squamous cell carcinoma. The CDR3: CASSTPTGTGGYEQYF. In nucleotides, the sequence is TGTGCCAGCAGCACCCCAACCGGGACAGGGGGCTACGAGCAGTACTTC.